This T cell receptor beta chain originates from a study of T cells in Graves' hyperthyroidism and ophthalmopathy. Amplification yielded TCR beta CDR3 regions, with RNA transcripts as the source. With the HTBI primer set, the TCR CDR3 went through a first round of RT-PCR. One entry per CDR3 protein results from TCRdb running MiXCR on the multiplex PCR reads. Seen here are some 760,000 distinct CDR3 sequences, 14% observed once, and the top ten hold roughly 10%. Fresh 10 ml peripheral blood yielded PBMCs. Study-level findings and limits: With a median lead of around 5.9 months before onset, the model predicted ophthalmopathy. Most thyroid clonotypes with frequency above 0.001 were detected in blood.

This clonotype was seen repeatedly, ten times or more. Its antigen is undetermined. This CDR3 contains 14 residues. The germline gives CDR1 SQVTM, CDR2 ANQGSEA. V lost 4 bases and J lost 2, with 14 bases in between. This sequence was found in a woman aged 18-29 years with Graves' hyperthyroidism. V gene TRBV29-1 combines with J gene TRBJ1-2, with D maybe TRBD1 (5 bases). Sequenced sample: blood. CDR3: CSVAGVGENYGYTF. CDR3 sequence (DNA): TGCAGCGTTGCCGGGGTAGGGGAGAACTATGGCTACACCTTC.